A selection of T cell receptor beta chains follows, all from one sample in a study of blood T cell repertoires in COVID-19. The table came from immunoSEQ multiplex PCR; TCRdb's copy has only in-frame clones and leaves some out. The data show roughly 67,000 clones, 70% to 80% seen once. The sequenced sample was peripheral blood. The receptors stem from a human donor in a cohort sampled during active COVID-19. CDR3s include the opening cysteine and the closing phenylalanine or tryptophan. Fields, in order: V gene, clone size, D gene, J gene, CDR3 DNA, CDR3 protein. The D gene is left open where the match is weak. For some rows the clone size is stated as once, few or many, or as a class when expanded; others skip it.

TRBV5-1	NA	TRBD2	TRBJ2-1	TGCGCCAGCAGCCGGACTAGCGGGACCGACAATGAGCAGTTCTTC	CASSRTSGTDNEQFF
TRBV28	once	NA	TRBJ1-1	TGTGCCAGCCACCCCAGGCCCGGGGATCTGAACACTGAAGCTTTCTTT	CASHPRPGDLNTEAFF
TRBV29-1	once	TRBD1	TRBJ2-7	TGCAGCGTCGATACAGGGGGCCGGTACGAGCAGTACTTC	CSVDTGGRYEQYF
TRBV6-6	NA	NA	TRBJ2-3	TGTGCCAGCAGTTCCATGGGGCAGTCCACAGATACGCAGTATTTT	CASSSMGQSTDTQYF
TRBV30	NA	NA	TRBJ1-1	TGTGCCTGGACCAGGGTTATTGAAGCTTTCTTT	CAWTRVIEAFF
TRBV19	NA	NA	TRBJ2-1	TGTGCCAGTAGTATAGCAGTCTCCTACAATGAGCAGTTCTTC	CASSIAVSYNEQFF
TRBV20-1	few	NA	TRBJ1-1	TGCAGTGCTAGAGAGGGGGCAGCTTTCTTT	CSAREGAAFF
TRBV11-2	NA	NA	TRBJ1-6	TGTGCCAGCAGCGACGGGGGTTCACCCCTCCACTTT	CASSDGGSPLHF
TRBV4-2	NA	TRBD1	TRBJ1-3	TGTGCCAGCAGCCGGGACAGCTCTGGAAACACCATATATTTT	CASSRDSSGNTIYF
TRBV6-6	NA	TRBD1	TRBJ2-5	TGTGCCAGCAGTTTAGGGGACAGGGGGGAGACCCAGTACTTC	CASSLGDRGETQYF
TRBV7-9	NA	TRBD1	TRBJ2-6	TGTGCCAGCAGCGGAAGACAGGGTTCCTCTGGGGCCAACGTCCTGACTTTC	CASSGRQGSSGANVLTF
TRBV19	NA	NA	TRBJ2-1	TGTGCCAGGGCGGGACAGACTTACGGAAGTGACCGTGTCAATGAGCAGTTCTTC	CARAGQTYGSDRVNEQFF
TRBV5-4	NA	NA	TRBJ2-3	TGTGCCAGCAGCTTGCGACACACAGATACGCAGTATTTT	CASSLRHTDTQYF
TRBV5-1	NA	TRBD2	TRBJ2-3	TGCGCCAGCAGAGGCGGGGGGGTCCGCGATACGCAGTATTTT	CASRGGGVRDTQYF
TRBV5-1	once	TRBD2	TRBJ2-1	TGCGCCAGCAGCTTGGGCGGGGGGCCCGACAATGAGCAGTTCTTC	CASSLGGGPDNEQFF